The clone carrying this T cell receptor (beta chain) has only a few counts. Its antigen is unknown. Researchers reported that TCR beta cDNA libraries carried unique molecular identifiers. TCRdb processed the PCR reads anew with MiXCR; each CDR3 protein has one entry. The repertoire holds about 540,000 distinct CDR3 sequences, with 34% as singletons. This record belongs to a study of post-analysis software for immune sequencing data. Study-level points and caveats: Comparison of patients with controls showed five TRBV segments more frequent in patients, TRBV5-6, TRBV5-1 and TRBV20-1 among them. Strong co-clustering by F measure was evident for samples that had been prepared in the same batch. Significantly lower normalized Chao1 diversity was seen in multiple sclerosis patients than in controls.

After removal of 2 bases from V and 4 bases from J, the junction contained 5 bases not matched to a gene. CDR3 size: 14 residues. CDR1 and CDR2 from the germline V gene are SGHRS and YFSETQ. The sequence derives from a girl younger than 18 with multiple sclerosis. Material for sequencing was blood. V and J are TRBV5-1 and TRBJ2-7, with 8 bases fitting TRBD1. CDR3 DNA sequence: TGCGCCAGCAGCTTTTCCGGACAGGGATACGAGCAGTACTTC. The encoded protein is CASSFSGQGYEQYF. The full variable domain, with the rest looked up from reference TRBV5-1 and TRBJ2-7, is KAGVTQTPRYLIKTRGQQVTLSCSPISGHRSVSWYQQTPGQGLQFLFEYFSETQRNKGNFPGRFSGRQFSNSRSEMNVSTLELGDSALYLCASSFSGQGYEQYFGPGTRLTVT.